The TCR beta chain under discussion was sequenced for a study of blood T cell repertoires in COVID-19. The wider study: Material from acute and convalescent COVID-19 was sourced from the United States, Italy and Spain.

Assay used: immunoSEQ multiplex PCR; TCRdb lists only in-frame clones, some missing. The sample records 98,000 or so clones, 55% to 75% being singletons. The CDR3 is 13 amino acids. V dropped 6 bases and J dropped 5 bases, with 13 bases sitting between them. In regard to this clone: This same CDR3 is encoded by further DNA sequences in the sample.

Sequenced: peripheral blood. The V and J genes are TRBV12-3 or TRBV12-4 and TRBJ1-1; D is perhaps TRBD1 (6 bases). This clonotype was sampled from a woman in her thirties or forties with acute or convalescent COVID-19. CDR3 bases: TGTGCCAGCAGCCTAGACAGGTCTACTGAAGCTTTCTTT. Translation: CASSLDRSTEAFF.